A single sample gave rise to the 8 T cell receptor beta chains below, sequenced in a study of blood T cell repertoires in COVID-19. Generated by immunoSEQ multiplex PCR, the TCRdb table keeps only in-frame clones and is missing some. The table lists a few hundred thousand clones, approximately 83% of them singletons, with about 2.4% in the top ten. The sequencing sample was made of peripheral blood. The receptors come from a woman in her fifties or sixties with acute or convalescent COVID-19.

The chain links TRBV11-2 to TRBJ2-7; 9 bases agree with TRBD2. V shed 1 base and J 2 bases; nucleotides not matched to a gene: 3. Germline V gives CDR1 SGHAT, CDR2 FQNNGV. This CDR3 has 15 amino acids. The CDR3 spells CASSLASGEPYEQYF. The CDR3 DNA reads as TGTGCCAGCAGCTTAGCTAGCGGGGAACCCTACGAGCAGTACTTC.

The CDR3 spells CASNLDSSYGYTF. The CDR3 DNA follows: TGTGCCAGCAACCTCGACAGTTCCTATGGCTACACCTTC. This chain joins TRBV2 and TRBJ1-2; D may be TRBD1 (5 bases). CDR1 and CDR2 from the germline V gene are SNHLY and FYNNEI. The V gene lost 7 bases and the J gene lost 4 bases, with 13 bases spanning the gap. This CDR3 has 13 residues.

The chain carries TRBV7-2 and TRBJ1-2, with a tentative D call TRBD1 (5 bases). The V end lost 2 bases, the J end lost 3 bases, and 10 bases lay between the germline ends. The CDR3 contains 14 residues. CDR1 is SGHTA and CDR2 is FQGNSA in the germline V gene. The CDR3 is CASSLQGLDYGYTF. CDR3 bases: TGTGCCAGCAGCTTACAGGGTTTGGACTATGGCTACACCTTC. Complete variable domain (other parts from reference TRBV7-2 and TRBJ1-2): GAGVSQSPSNKVTEKGKDVELRCDPISGHTALYWYRQSLGQGLEFLIYFQGNSAPDKSGLPSDRFSAERTGGSVSTLTIQRTQQEDSAVYLCASSLQGLDYGYTFGSGTRLTVV.

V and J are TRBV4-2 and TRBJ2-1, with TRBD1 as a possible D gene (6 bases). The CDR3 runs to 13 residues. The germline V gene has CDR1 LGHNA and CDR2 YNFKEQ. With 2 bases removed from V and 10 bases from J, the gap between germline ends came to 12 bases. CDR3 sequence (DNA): TGTGCCAGCAGCCAATCCGATAGGGGGGAGCAGTTCTTC. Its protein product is CASSQSDRGEQFF.

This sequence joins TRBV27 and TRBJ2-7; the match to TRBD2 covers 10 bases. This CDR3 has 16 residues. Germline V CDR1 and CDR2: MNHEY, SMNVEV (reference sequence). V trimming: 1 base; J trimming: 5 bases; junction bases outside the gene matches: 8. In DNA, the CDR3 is TGTGCCAGCAGTTTATTAGCGAGCGGGGGGGCCAACGAGCAGTACTTC. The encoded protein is CASSLLASGGANEQYF.

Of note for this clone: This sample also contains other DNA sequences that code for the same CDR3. CDR3 bases: TGCGCCAGCAGCTTGGTAGTGAACACTGAAGCTTTCTTT. This sequence encodes CASSLVVNTEAFF. The chain has TRBV5-1 and TRBJ1-1; D ambiguous. The CDR3 is 13 residues long. V shed 0 bases and J shed 0 bases, with 3 bases lying between them. CDR1 and CDR2 from the germline V gene are SGHRS and YFSETQ.

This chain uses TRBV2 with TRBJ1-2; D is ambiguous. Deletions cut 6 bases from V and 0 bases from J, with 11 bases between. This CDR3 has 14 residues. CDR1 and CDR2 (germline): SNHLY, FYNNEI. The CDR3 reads CASSKRDPNYGYTF. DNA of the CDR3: TGTGCCAGCAGCAAGCGGGATCCTAACTATGGCTACACCTTC.

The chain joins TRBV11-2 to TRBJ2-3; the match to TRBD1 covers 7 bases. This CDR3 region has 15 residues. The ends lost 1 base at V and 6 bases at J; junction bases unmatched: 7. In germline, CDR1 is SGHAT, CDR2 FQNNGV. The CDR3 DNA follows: TGTGCCAGCAGCTTAGTGGGGACAGTTAAGGATACGCAGTATTTT. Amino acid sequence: CASSLVGTVKDTQYF.